This T cell receptor (beta chain) was captured by sequencing in a study of molecular identifiers for immune sequencing clone quantification. Study findings and constraints: The sizes of highly expanded clones could be underestimated when identical TCR molecules share a barcode.

About this clonotype itself: The antigen remains undetermined.

This CDR3 is 15 amino acids long. V dropped 10 bases and J dropped 0 bases, with 20 bases sitting between them. Investigators produced naive CD8 libraries from approximately 20,000 to 980,000 sorted cells, drawing on 10%, 30% or 50% RNA. Sorting was used to obtain naive CD8 T cells (CD8+CD4-CCR7+CD45RA+). TCR libraries were built in bulk with a published protocol and specific TCR primers. MiXCR, applied by TCRdb to the PCR reads, yields one record per CDR3 protein. In the table there are 550,000 to 750,000 distinct CDR3 sequences, about 20% of which are singletons. The specimen sequenced was naive CD8+ T cells from blood, with Jurkat cell RNA spiked in. The sample's subset: FACS-sorted CD8+CD4-CCR7+CD45RA+ naive T cells. V and J are TRBV5-3 and TRBJ2-7; possible D gene TRBD1, 6 bases. TRBV5-3 is noted as an ORF with a role that remains uncertain. The receptor comes from a human donor in good health. Some libraries in this study had Jurkat cell RNA spiked in. In DNA, the CDR3 is TGTGCCGGCAGCTTGGGCCTGGGGGCCTCCTACGAGCAGTACTTC. Its translation: CAGSLGLGASYEQYF.